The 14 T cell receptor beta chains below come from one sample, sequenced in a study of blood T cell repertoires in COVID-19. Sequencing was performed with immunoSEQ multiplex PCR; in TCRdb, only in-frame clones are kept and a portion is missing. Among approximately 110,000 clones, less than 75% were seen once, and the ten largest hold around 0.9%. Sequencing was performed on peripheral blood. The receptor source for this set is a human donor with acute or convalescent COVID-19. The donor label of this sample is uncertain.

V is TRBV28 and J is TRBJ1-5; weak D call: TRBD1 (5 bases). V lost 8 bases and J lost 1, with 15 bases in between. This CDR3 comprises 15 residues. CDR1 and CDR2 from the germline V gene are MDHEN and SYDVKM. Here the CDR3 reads CASQLGGVSNQPQHF. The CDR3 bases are TGTGCCAGCCAATTGGGGGGGGTAAGCAATCAGCCCCAGCATTTT.

CDR3 DNA sequence: TGTGCCAGCAGTAGGGGACAGGGGGGTCAGCCCCAGCATTTT. Residues: CASSRGQGGQPQHF. The chain recombines TRBV6-5 with TRBJ1-5, with 11 bases aligning to TRBD1. This CDR3 comprises 14 residues. Germline assignment: CDR1 MNHEY and CDR2 SVGAGI. J was trimmed by 6 bases and V by 5 bases; bases with no gene match: 3.

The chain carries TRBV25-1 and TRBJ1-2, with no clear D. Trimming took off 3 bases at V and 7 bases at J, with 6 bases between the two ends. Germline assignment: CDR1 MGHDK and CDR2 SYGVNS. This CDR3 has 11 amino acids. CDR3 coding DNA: TGTGCCAGCAGTGACGCGATTGGCTACACCTTC. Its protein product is CASSDAIGYTF.

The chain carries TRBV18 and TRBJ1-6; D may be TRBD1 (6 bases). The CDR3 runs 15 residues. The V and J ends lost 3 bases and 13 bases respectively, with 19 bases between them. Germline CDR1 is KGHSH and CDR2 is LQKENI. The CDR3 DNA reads TGTGCCAGCTCACCCGGTGGGCCAGGGGCCTTGCCCCTCCACTTT. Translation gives CASSPGGPGALPLHF.

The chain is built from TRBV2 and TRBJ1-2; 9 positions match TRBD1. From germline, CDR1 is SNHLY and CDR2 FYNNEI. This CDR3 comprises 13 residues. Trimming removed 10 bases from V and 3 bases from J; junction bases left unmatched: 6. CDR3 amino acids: CATNRGPDYGYTF. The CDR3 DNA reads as TGTGCCACCAACAGGGGGCCCGACTATGGCTACACCTTC. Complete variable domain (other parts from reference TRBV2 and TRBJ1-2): EPEVTQTPSHQVTQMGQEVILRCVPISNHLYFYWYRQILGQKVEFLVSFYNNEISEKSEIFDDQFSVERPDGSNFTLKIRSTKLEDSAMYFCATNRGPDYGYTFGSGTRLTVV.

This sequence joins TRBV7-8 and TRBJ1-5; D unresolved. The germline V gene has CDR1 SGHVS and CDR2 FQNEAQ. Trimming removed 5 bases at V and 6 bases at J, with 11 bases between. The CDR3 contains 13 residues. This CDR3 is CASSPTPGQPQHF. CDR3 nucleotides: TGTGCCAGCAGCCCGACTCCCGGTCAGCCCCAGCATTTT.

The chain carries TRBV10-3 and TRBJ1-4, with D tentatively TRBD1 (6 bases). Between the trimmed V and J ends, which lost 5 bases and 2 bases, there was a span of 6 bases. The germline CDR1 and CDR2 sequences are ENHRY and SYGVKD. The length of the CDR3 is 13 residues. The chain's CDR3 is CAISQGTNEKLFF. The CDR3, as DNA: TGTGCCATCAGTCAGGGGACTAATGAAAAACTGTTTTTT.

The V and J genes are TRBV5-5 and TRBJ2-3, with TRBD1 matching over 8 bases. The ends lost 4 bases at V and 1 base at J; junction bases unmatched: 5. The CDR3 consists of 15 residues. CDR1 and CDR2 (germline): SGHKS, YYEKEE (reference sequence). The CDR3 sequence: CASSRQGSGTDTQYF. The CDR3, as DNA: TGTGCCAGCAGCAGACAGGGGTCTGGCACAGATACGCAGTATTTT.

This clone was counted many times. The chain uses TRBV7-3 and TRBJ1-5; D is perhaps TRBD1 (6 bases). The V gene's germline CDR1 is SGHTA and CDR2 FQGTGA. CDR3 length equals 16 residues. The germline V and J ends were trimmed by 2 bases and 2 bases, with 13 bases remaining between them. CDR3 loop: CASSLFISGGNQPQHF. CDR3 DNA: TGTGCCAGCAGCTTATTCATTTCAGGGGGCAATCAGCCCCAGCATTTT.

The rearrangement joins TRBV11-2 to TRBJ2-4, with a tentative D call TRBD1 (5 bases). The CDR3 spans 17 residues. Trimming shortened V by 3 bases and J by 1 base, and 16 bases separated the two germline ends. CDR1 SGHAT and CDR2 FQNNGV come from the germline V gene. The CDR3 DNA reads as TGTGCCAGCAGCTTGGGGCCCTCCTGGGCGGCCAAAAACATTCAGTACTTC. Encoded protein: CASSLGPSWAAKNIQYF. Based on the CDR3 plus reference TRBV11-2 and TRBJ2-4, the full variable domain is EAGVAQSPRYKIIEKRQSVAFWCNPISGHATLYWYQQILGQGPKLLIQFQNNGVVDDSQLPKDRFSAERLKGVDSTLKIQPAKLEDSAVYLCASSLGPSWAAKNIQYFGAGTRLSVL.

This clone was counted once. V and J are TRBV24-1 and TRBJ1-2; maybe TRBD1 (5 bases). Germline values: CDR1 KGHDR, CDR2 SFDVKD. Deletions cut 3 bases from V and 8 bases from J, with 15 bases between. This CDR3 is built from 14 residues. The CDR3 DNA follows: TGTGCCACCAGTGATGATCAGGGCGCGAGGGGCTACACCTTC. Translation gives CATSDDQGARGYTF.

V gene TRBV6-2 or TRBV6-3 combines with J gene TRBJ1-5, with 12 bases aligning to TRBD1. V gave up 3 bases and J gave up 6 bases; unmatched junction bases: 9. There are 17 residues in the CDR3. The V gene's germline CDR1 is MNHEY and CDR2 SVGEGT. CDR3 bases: TGTGCCAGCAGTTATAGTCTGGGACAGGGGGCTGTTCAGCCCCAGCATTTT. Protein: CASSYSLGQGAVQPQHF.

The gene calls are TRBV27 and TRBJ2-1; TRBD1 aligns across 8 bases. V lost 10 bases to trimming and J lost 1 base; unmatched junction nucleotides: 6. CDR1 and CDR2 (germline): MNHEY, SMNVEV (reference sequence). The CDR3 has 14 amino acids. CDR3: CAIRQGPSYNEQFF. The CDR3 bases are TGTGCCATCAGACAGGGGCCTTCCTACAATGAGCAGTTCTTC.

In nucleotides, the CDR3 is TGCGCCAGCAGCCAAGCGAATTTCGGGACTTACAACAATGAGCAGTTCTTC. This codes for CASSQANFGTYNNEQFF. The genes are TRBV4-1 and TRBJ2-1; tentative D call: TRBD2 (6 bases). Germline V gene sequence: CDR1 MGHRA, CDR2 YSYEKL. With 1 base removed from V and 5 bases from J, the gap between germline ends came to 18 bases. This CDR3 has 17 residues.